This T cell receptor beta chain was captured in a study of shared clonotypes between healthy human individuals. Positively selected for CCR7, the CD45RO-negative cells used as naive CD8 cells excluded terminally differentiated effector memory CD45RA+ cells. Each subset's genomic DNA was shared equally among a number of immunoSEQ plates. The sorted-subset replicate PCRs were given 150 to 250 ng DNA, which is approximately 30,000 T cell genomes. The assay was immunoSEQ multiplex PCR, and TCRdb's table has in-frame clones only and misses some. The table lists approximately 2,200,000 clones, 93% of them singletons. This sequence originates from a man aged 18 to 29 in good health. Some clones in this sample may be carry-over from other donors' samples. The sample was naive CD8+ T cells from PBMCs.

CDR3 DNA: TGCGCCAGCAGCCATGGAGGAGTACCCAACTATGGCTACACCTTC. It codes for CASSHGGVPNYGYTF. The gene calls are TRBV4-1 and TRBJ1-2; the D is unclear. This CDR3 has 15 amino acids. The germline V gene encodes CDR1 MGHRA and CDR2 YSYEKL. Trimming took 3 bases from V and 2 from J, leaving 13 bases between them.